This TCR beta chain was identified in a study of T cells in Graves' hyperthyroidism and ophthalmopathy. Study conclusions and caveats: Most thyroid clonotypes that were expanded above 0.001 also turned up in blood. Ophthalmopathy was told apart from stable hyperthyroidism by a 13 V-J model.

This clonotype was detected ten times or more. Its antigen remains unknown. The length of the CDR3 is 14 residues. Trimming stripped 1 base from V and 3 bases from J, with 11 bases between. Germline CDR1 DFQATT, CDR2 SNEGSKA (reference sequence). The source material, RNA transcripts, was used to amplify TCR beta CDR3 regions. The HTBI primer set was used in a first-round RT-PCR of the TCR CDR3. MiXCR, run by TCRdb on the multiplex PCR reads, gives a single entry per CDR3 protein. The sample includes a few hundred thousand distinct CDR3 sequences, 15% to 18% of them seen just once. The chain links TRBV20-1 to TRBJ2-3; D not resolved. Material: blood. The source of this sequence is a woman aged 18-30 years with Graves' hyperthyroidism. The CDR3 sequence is CSARGPLGTDTQYF. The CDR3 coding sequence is TGCAGTGCTAGAGGCCCTCTAGGGACAGATACGCAGTATTTT.